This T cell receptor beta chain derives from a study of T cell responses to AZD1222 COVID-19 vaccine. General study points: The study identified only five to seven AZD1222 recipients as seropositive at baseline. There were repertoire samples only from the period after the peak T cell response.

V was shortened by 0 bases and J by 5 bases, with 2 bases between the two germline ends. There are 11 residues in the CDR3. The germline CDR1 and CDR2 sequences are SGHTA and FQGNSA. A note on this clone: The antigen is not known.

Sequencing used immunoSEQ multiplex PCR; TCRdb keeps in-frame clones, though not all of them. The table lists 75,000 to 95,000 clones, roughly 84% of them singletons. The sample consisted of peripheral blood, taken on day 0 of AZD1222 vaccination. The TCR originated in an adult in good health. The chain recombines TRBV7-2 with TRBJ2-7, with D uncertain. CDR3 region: CASSLANEQYF. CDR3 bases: TGTGCCAGCAGCTTAGCGAACGAGCAGTACTTC. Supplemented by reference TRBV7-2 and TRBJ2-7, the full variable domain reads GAGVSQSPSNKVTEKGKDVELRCDPISGHTALYWYRQSLGQGLEFLIYFQGNSAPDKSGLPSDRFSAERTGGSVSTLTIQRTQQEDSAVYLCASSLANEQYFGPGTRLTVT.